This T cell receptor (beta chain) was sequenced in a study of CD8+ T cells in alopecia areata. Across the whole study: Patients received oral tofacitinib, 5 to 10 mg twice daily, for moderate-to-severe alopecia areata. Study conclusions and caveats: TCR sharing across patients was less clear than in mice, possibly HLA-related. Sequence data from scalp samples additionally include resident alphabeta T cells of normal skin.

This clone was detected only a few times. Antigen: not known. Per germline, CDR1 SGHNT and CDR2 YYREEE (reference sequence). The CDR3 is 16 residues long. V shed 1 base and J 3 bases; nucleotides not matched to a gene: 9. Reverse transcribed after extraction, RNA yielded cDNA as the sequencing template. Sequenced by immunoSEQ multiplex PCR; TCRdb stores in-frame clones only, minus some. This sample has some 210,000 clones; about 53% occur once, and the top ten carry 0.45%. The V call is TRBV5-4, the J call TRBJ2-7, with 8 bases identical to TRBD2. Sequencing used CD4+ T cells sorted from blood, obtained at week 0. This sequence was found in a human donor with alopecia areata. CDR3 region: CASSLRMHSGVYEQYF. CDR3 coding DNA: TGTGCCAGCAGCTTGCGAATGCATAGCGGGGTCTACGAGCAGTACTTC.